One and the same sample provided the 3 T cell receptor beta chains below, sequenced in a study of blood T cell repertoires in COVID-19. The assay was immunoSEQ multiplex PCR, and TCRdb's table has in-frame clones only and misses some. The repertoire has about 90,000 clones, around 81% of them found once; the top ten carry nearly 3.5%. Sequences were obtained from peripheral blood. The receptors come from a man aged 50-60 years with acute or convalescent COVID-19.

V usage is TRBV29-1 and J usage is TRBJ2-7; 12 bases fit TRBD1. Germline V lookup: CDR1 SQVTM, CDR2 ANQGSEA. The CDR3 runs to 14 residues. J gave up 5 bases and V 2 bases, and 4 bases lay outside the gene matches. The chain's CDR3 is CSVEKGTGGDEQYF. Here the CDR3 DNA reads TGCAGCGTTGAAAAGGGGACAGGGGGCGACGAGCAGTACTTC.

This clone was counted only a few times. The chain combines TRBV2 with TRBJ1-6; D remains ambiguous. The length of the CDR3 is 15 residues. Deletions cut 2 bases from V and 8 bases from J, with 13 bases between. Germline-derived CDR1 and CDR2 are SNHLY and FYNNEI. The CDR3 bases are TGTGCCAGCAGTGAAAGGCACGGACTTTATTCACCCCTCCACTTT. Residues: CASSERHGLYSPLHF.

V gene TRBV18 combines with J gene TRBJ1-2; D ambiguous. Trimming took 2 bases from V and 8 from J, leaving 15 bases between them. The CDR3 length is 14 residues. The germline V gene has CDR1 KGHSH and CDR2 LQKENI. CDR3 bases: TGTGCCAGCTCACCAGTCACAGCTGCTGAGGGCTACACCTTC. Residues: CASSPVTAAEGYTF.